This T cell receptor beta chain comes out of a study of blood T cell repertoires in COVID-19. The CDR3 is made up of 13 amino acids. The V gene end was trimmed by 4 bases and the J gene end by 6 bases; junction bases not matched to a gene: 5. From germline, CDR1 is LNHDA and CDR2 SQIVND (reference sequence). Some clones are missing from TCRdb's copy, which holds only in-frame ones; the method was immunoSEQ multiplex PCR. The sample includes 200,000 to 250,000 clones, approximately 86% seen only once; the top ten take about a tenth. V is TRBV19 and J is TRBJ1-2, with 7 bases that match TRBD1. The sample taken for sequencing was peripheral blood. This receptor was taken from a woman aged 50 to 60 with COVID-19, enrolled during active disease. For the CDR3, the DNA is TGTGCCAGTAGTACTCAAGGGACAGATGGCTACACCTTC. It specifies CASSTQGTDGYTF.